This T cell receptor (beta chain) was identified in a study of T cells after posttransplantation cyclophosphamide. The CDR3 has 16 residues. Trimming took 5 bases from V and 6 from J, leaving 23 bases between them. Germline lookup yields CDR1 SGHTA and CDR2 FQGTGA. Method: immunoSEQ multiplex PCR; TCRdb's copy keeps in-frame clones and lacks some. The sample consists of about 47,000 clones, about 90% of them appearing once. On the day of bone marrow donation, the related graft donor provided peripheral blood. Note on this clone: Its antigen is currently unknown.

Findings and limits, study-wide: After PTCy, TRB diversity resembled that of CNI/methotrexate controls. Later post-transplant blood repertoires were often dominated by donor CD8+ memory clones. Skin or GI-infiltrating T cells shared few TRB sequences with blood.

The sequence was obtained from a woman between 45 and 65 years old in good health and a related stem cell transplant donor. The rearrangement joins TRBV7-3 to TRBJ2-7; tentative D call: TRBD2 (5 bases). The sequenced sample consisted of PBMCs. CDR3 loop: CASSPVRGFGLGEQYF. In nucleotides, the CDR3 is TGTGCCAGCAGCCCCGTCAGAGGGTTTGGTTTAGGCGAGCAGTACTTC.